This TCR beta chain was found in a study of blood T cell repertoires in COVID-19 (dated by TCRdb to the early 2020s). Concerning the study at large: The collaborator samples originated in the United States, Italy and Spain and spanned the acute and convalescent phases of COVID-19. Deeply sampled blood TCRbeta repertoires from subjects exposed to, actively infected with, or recovered from COVID-19 were included in the dataset. Where available, HLA class I and class II types were obtained from metadata supplied by the sample provider rather than from assay-based typing. A freely available public database, intended as a resource for researchers studying the immune response to SARS-CoV-2, is where the repertoires were released. Nearly every sample came with metadata listing a de-identified subject ID, COVID-19 status, age in years and sex. The samples were drawn from the first 160 participants of the ongoing ImmuneRACE study and from under 1,500 subjects provided by 6 global collaborators. The material from the prospective study consisted of cDNA or gDNA derived from T cells, B-cell-depleted T cells, or PBMCs.

Note on this clone: Its cognate antigen has yet to be identified. No base quality information exists; no much larger clone differs at one position.

Study-wide findings and limitations: The amount of clinical and demographic metadata varied by source and participant and was provided uncurated.

TCRbeta CDR3 regions were amplified from genomic DNA by means of the immunoSEQ Assay, a bias-controlled multiplex PCR. Processing in the source paper ran as follows. The number of nucleated cells in each sample was estimated by amplification of reference gene primers within the assay. To quantify the absolute abundance of each unique TCRbeta CDR3 rearrangement, sequence reads were collapsed and filtered. For each sample, productive Simpson clonality was calculated by taking the square root of Simpson's diversity index across productive rearrangements. Sourced from immuneACCESS, this table was stored by TCRdb with only in-frame sequences that have V and J called. A share of the clones is absent; for the studies checked, an unresolved V gene accounts for under half, and the remainder has no known explanation. The V and J calls and the clone size are those of that table, but D and trimming were determined from the DNA. Across this sample there are 150,000 to 200,000 clones, with about 80% seen only once. Together, the top ten hold approximately 15% of the sample.

The CDR3 goes from the cysteine to the phenylalanine over 13 residues. The CDR3 DNA has 39 bases and is translated from base 1. Looking up the germline V gene yields CDR1 ENHRY and CDR2 SYGVKD. At the junction V is shortened by 10 bases and J by 3 bases; bases outside the gene matches: 5. Participants in the prospective study were aged roughly 18 to 89 years, lived in about two dozen United States geographic areas, and enrolled through a virtual design. In the prospective study, cohorts were assigned on the basis of participant-reported clinical history obtained from a screening survey and a study questionnaire. Exposed participants were defined as having been in contact with someone with a PCR-confirmed or clinician-diagnosed COVID-19 case within 2 weeks of study entry. Mobile phlebotomists in the prospective study collected whole blood, serum and a nasopharyngeal or oropharyngeal swab from every participant. Additional blood draws and questionnaires over an approximately two-month period could optionally be provided by prospective study participants. Blood samples from the prospective study were shipped frozen or at room temperature prior to DNA extraction.

The chain is assembled from TRBV10-3 and TRBJ2-3; 9 middle bases align to TRBD2. The clonotype comes from a man aged 55 to 70 who had been exposed to COVID-19. The sequencing input was PBMCs or T cells enriched from blood (not recorded which). The DNA sequence follows: TGTGCCACGCTAGCGGGATTGACAGATACGCAGTATTTT. Its translation is CATLAGLTDTQYF.